The rows below give T cell receptor beta chains drawn from one sample of a study of read filtering for tumor transcriptome and immune sequencing. TCRdb recomputed calls from the reads with MiXCR, one row per CDR3 protein. The table has 7,000 to 10,000 distinct CDR3 sequences, 16% seen once; the top ten hold under 30%. The sample comprised a population of CD138-negative cells sorted from bone marrow. The receptors originated from a donor at least 40 years old with multiple myeloma. Each CDR3 is given with its conserved first and last residue. Fields, in order: V gene, CDR3 protein.

TRBV20-1,CSALAGGGYEQYF
TRBV20-1,CSARTVGYTF
TRBV4-2,CASSLQIGASSGANVLTF
TRBV7-2,CASSSPPNEQFF
TRBV5-6,CASSLAAIGYTF
TRBV20-1,CSARGANSPNGQFF
TRBV5-6,CASSWRGTSGSYEQYF
TRBV5-5,CASRGSWPSGNTIYF
TRBV12-3/TRBV12-4,CASSLGVSQETQYF
TRBV12-3/TRBV12-4,CASSLPGQGLRNTICF
TRBV20-1,CSASRTGKETQYF
TRBV28,CASRVAADTQYF
TRBV13,CASSFLQSYNEQFF
TRBV7-2,CASSFGPVETQYF
TRBV21-1,CASAGHRDRSYNEQFF
TRBV28,CAITEGDRPNTEAFF
TRBV29-1,CSVGHLNTEAFF
TRBV21-1,CASAGNRDRTYNEQFF
TRBV20-1,CSVDSQQETQYF
TRBV15,CATSRDSGTGTGVNEQYF
TRBV4-3,CASSQVWGSGNEQFF
TRBV2,CASSLQGARADTQYF
TRBV5-1,CASSLNGREGPGEQFF
TRBV2,CASRVGPGETQYF
TRBV18,CASSAAQGVTEAFF
TRBV7-9,CASSLVTTGEWNEQFF
TRBV6-2/TRBV6-3,CASSDGGGSYNEQFF
TRBV5-5,CASCMIAGVGEAQYF
TRBV9,CASSVQTGRGYTF
TRBV7-9,CASSFPSGGSSYEQYF
TRBV12-3/TRBV12-4,CASSFGWAEAFF
TRBV5-1,CASSRDSEYEQYF
TRBV6-2/TRBV6-3,CASSYGGSIHGELFF
TRBV28,CASSFLSRPYGQYF
TRBV20-1,CSARVGGLGGSSYNEQFF
TRBV6-5,CASNYQGSTEAFF
TRBV12-3/TRBV12-4,CANSPRQGTHYGYTF
TRBV29-1,CSVGLGGSSTDTQYF
TRBV7-9,CAGSTGTRGTRYF
TRBV7-2,CASSRGTGAETQYF
TRBV25-1,CASSEPGTGGNIQYF
TRBV10-2,CASSDRGGASADTQYF
TRBV20-1,CSASGADSRREQFF
TRBV28,CASSLYPSGEYEQYF
TRBV28,CASSPIRDSGSPLHF
TRBV20-1,CSAPSQGYTF